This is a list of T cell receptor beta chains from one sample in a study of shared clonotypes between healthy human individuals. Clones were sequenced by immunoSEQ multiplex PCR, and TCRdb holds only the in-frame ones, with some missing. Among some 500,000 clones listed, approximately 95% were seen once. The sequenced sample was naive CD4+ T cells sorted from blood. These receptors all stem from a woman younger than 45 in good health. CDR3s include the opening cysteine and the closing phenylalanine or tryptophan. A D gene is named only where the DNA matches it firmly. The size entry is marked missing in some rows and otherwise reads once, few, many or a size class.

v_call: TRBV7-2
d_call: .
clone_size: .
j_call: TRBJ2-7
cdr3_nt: TGTGCCAGCAGCTTTGCCGGGAGCTCCTACGAGCAGTACTTC
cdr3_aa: CASSFAGSSYEQYF

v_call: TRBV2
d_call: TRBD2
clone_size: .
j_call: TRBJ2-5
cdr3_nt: TGTGCCAGCCACCTCATGACTAGCGGGGAGACCCAGTACTTC
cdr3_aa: CASHLMTSGETQYF

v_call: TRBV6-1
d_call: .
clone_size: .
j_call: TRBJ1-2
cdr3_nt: TGTGCCAGCAGTGAAGTCGTAATCCCCCCCTATGGCTACACCTTC
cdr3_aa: CASSEVVIPPYGYTF

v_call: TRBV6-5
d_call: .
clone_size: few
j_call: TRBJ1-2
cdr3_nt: TGTGCCAGCACTCGCGGCGGGGATGGCTACACCTTC
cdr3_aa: CASTRGGDGYTF

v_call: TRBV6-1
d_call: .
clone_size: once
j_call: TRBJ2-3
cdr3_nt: TGTGCCAGCAGTGAAAATCTGGATACGCAGTATTTT
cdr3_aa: CASSENLDTQYF

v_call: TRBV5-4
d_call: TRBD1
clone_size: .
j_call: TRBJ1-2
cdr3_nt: TGTGCCAGCAGCTTGGGACAGGGGGTAGAATATGGCTACACCTTC
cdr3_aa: CASSLGQGVEYGYTF

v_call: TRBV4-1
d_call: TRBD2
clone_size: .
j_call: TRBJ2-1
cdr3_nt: TGCGCCAGCAGCCAAGCCTCTGCCCGCGTCAAGCGGGAGTACCGTGAGCAGTTCTTC
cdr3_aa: CASSQASARVKREYREQFF

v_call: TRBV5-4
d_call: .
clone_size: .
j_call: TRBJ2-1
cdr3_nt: TGTGCCAGCAGCTTGGGAGGACTCGGGGAAGAGTATGAGCAGTTCTTC
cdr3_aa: CASSLGGLGEEYEQFF

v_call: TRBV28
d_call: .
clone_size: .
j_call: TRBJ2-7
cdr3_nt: TGTGCCAGCAGCCTCCGGGCCACACTAAAACGCATCTACGAGCAGTACTTC
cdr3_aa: CASSLRATLKRIYEQYF

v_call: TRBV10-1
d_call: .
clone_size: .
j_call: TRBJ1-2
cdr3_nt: TGCGCCAGCAGTGATACCCAGGGGAAAGGCTACACCTTC
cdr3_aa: CASSDTQGKGYTF

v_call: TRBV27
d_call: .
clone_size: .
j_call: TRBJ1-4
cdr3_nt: TGTGCCAGCAGTTTATTGTTGGGTCCCAATGAAAAACTGTTTTTT
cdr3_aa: CASSLLLGPNEKLFF

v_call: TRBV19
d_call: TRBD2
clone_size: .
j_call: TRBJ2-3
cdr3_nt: TGTGCCAGTAGTATCCAGCCCCTCCTAGCGGGGGGTAGCACAGATACGCAGTATTTT
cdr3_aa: CASSIQPLLAGGSTDTQYF

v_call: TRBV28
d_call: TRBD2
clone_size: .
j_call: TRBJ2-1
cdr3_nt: TGTGCCAGCAGCGGCCTTGGGACTAGCGGACACAATGAGCAGTTCTTC
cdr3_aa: CASSGLGTSGHNEQFF

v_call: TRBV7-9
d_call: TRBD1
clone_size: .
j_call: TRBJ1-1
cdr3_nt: TGTGCCAGCAGCTGGACAGGGGAGCGGGCCGAAGCTTTCTTT
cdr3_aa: CASSWTGERAEAFF

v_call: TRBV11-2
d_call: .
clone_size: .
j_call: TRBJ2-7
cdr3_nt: TGTGCCAGCAGCCGAACCGACGGGTCCTACGAGCAGTACTTC
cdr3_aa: CASSRTDGSYEQYF

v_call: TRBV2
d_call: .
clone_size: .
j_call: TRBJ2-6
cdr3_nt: TGTGCCAGCACCGAGTCTGGGGCCAACGTCCTGACTTTC
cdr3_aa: CASTESGANVLTF

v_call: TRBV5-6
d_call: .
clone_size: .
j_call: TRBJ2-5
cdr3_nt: TGTGCCAGCAGCTCCGTCACCGGGACCCAGTACTTC
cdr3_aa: CASSSVTGTQYF

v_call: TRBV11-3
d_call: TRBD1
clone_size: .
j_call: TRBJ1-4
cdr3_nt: TGTGCCAGCAGCCTCAAGGGGACAGTTAATGAAAAACTGTTTTTT
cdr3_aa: CASSLKGTVNEKLFF

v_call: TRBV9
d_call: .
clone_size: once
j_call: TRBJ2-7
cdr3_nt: TGTGCCAGCAGCTCACAAGTGGGGGGATCGGGCTACGAGCAGTACTTC
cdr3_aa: CASSSQVGGSGYEQYF

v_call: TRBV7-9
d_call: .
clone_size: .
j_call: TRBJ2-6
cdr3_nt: TGTGCCAGCACTACGCGAGGGGCCAACGTCCTGACTTTC
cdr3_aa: CASTTRGANVLTF

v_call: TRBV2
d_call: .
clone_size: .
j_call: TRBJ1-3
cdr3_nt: TGTGCCAGCATAAGGGGCGCAAGCTCTGGAAACACCATATATTTT
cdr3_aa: CASIRGASSGNTIYF

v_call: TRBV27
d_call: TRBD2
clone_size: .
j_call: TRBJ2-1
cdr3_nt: TGTGCCACCAGGACTAGCGGCTACAATGAGCAGTTCTTC
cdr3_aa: CATRTSGYNEQFF

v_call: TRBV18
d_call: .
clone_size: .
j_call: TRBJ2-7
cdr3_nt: TGTGCCAGCTCCCAGGAATCCGGATCTCCCTCCTACGAGCAGTACTTC
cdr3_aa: CASSQESGSPSYEQYF

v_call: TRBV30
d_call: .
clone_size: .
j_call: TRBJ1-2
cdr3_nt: TGTGCCTGGAGTGTCTTGGGTTTCTATGGCTACACCTTC
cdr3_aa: CAWSVLGFYGYTF

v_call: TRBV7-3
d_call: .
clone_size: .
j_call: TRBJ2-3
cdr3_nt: TGTGCCAGCAGCTCTAGTTCAACAGATACGCAGTATTTT
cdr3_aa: CASSSSSTDTQYF

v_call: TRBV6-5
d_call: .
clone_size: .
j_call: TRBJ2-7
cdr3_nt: TGTGCCAGCAGTTACTCCCAGGATGGGTCCTACGAGCAGTACTTC
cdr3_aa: CASSYSQDGSYEQYF

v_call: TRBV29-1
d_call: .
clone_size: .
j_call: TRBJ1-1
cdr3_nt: TGCAGCGTCGCCCCCAGGCTGAACACTGAAGCTTTCTTT
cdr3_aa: CSVAPRLNTEAFF

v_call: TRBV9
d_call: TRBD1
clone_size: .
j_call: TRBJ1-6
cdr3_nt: TGTGCCAGCAGCCGGGGACAGGTCAATAATTCACCCCTCCACTTT
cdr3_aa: CASSRGQVNNSPLHF

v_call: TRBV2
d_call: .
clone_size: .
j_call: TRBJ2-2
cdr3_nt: TGTGCCAGCAGTCCCCTAGGACCATCTAGCACCGGGGAGCTGTTTTTT
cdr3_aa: CASSPLGPSSTGELFF

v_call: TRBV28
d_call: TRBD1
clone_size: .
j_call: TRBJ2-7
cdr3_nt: TGTGCCAGCACCCAGGGGGCTTTAGGCTACGAGCAGTACTTC
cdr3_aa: CASTQGALGYEQYF

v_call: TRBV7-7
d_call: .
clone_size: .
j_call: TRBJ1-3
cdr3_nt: TGTGCCAGCAGCCCAAGTAGGGGAAACACCATATATTTT
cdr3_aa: CASSPSRGNTIYF

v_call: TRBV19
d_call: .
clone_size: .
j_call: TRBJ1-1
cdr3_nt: TGTGCCAGTAGGCACACGTCCCTCGGGATTGAAGCTTTCTTT
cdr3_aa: CASRHTSLGIEAFF

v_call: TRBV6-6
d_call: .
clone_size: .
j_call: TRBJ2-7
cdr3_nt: TGTGCCAGCAGTTACTACCCGGGACCAGCCTACGAGCAGTACTTC
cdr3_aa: CASSYYPGPAYEQYF

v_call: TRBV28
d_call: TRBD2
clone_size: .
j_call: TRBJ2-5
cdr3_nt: TGTGCCAGCAGTCCTCCGGGACTAGCGACCCAAGGGACCCAGTACTTC
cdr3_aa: CASSPPGLATQGTQYF

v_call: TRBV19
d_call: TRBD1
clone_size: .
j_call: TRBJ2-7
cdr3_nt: TGTGCCAGTAGACGGCGGGACAGGACGGGCGAGCAGTACTTC
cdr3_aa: CASRRRDRTGEQYF

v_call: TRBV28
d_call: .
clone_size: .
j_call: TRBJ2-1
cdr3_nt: TGTGCCAGCAGTAGTGCGGGTAACTCCTACAATGAGCAGTTCTTC
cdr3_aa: CASSSAGNSYNEQFF

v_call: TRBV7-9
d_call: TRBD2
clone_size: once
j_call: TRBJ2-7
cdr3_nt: TGTGCCAGCAGATCGGGACTAGACGAGCAGTACTTC
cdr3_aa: CASRSGLDEQYF

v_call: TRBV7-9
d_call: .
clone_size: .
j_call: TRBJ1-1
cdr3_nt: TGTGCCAGCAGCTTACCAGGGGCGAACACTGAAGCTTTCTTT
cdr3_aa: CASSLPGANTEAFF

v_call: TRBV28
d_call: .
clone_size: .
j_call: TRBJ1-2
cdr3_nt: TGTGCCAGCCGGGGGGGAGCGGGCTACACCTTC
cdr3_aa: CASRGGAGYTF

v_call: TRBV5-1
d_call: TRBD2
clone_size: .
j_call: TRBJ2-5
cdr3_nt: TGCGCCAGCAGCCCTACGAGAGCGGGAGGTGGAGAGACCCAGTACTTC
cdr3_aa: CASSPTRAGGGETQYF

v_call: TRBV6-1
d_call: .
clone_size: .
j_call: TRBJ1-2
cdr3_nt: TGTGCCAGCAGTGAAGAACGGACGATCTCCCTTACCCTTAACTATGGCTACACCTTC
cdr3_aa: CASSEERTISLTLNYGYTF

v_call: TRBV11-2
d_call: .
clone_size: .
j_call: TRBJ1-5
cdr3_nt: TGTGCCAGCAGCTTCCAGGGGCTCGATCAGCCCCAGCATTTT
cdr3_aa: CASSFQGLDQPQHF

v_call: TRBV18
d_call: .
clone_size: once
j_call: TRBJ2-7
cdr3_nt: TGTGCCAGCTCACCACCAGACGGATCCTACGAGCAGTACTTC
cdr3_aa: CASSPPDGSYEQYF

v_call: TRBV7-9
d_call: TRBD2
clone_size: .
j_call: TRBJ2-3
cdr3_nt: TGTGCCAGCAGCTTAGGGGGTAGCGGGAGTTCTACGCAGTATTTT
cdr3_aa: CASSLGGSGSSTQYF

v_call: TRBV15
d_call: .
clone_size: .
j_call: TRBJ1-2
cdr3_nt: TGTGCCACCAGCAGGGGGCAGGGTTATGGCTACACCTTC
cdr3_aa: CATSRGQGYGYTF

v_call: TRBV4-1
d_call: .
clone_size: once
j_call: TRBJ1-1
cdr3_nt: TGCGCCAGCAGCCAAGTCTACCGGGGAAGGAGTACATTTTTCACTGAAGCTTTCTTT
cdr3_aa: CASSQVYRGRSTFFTEAFF